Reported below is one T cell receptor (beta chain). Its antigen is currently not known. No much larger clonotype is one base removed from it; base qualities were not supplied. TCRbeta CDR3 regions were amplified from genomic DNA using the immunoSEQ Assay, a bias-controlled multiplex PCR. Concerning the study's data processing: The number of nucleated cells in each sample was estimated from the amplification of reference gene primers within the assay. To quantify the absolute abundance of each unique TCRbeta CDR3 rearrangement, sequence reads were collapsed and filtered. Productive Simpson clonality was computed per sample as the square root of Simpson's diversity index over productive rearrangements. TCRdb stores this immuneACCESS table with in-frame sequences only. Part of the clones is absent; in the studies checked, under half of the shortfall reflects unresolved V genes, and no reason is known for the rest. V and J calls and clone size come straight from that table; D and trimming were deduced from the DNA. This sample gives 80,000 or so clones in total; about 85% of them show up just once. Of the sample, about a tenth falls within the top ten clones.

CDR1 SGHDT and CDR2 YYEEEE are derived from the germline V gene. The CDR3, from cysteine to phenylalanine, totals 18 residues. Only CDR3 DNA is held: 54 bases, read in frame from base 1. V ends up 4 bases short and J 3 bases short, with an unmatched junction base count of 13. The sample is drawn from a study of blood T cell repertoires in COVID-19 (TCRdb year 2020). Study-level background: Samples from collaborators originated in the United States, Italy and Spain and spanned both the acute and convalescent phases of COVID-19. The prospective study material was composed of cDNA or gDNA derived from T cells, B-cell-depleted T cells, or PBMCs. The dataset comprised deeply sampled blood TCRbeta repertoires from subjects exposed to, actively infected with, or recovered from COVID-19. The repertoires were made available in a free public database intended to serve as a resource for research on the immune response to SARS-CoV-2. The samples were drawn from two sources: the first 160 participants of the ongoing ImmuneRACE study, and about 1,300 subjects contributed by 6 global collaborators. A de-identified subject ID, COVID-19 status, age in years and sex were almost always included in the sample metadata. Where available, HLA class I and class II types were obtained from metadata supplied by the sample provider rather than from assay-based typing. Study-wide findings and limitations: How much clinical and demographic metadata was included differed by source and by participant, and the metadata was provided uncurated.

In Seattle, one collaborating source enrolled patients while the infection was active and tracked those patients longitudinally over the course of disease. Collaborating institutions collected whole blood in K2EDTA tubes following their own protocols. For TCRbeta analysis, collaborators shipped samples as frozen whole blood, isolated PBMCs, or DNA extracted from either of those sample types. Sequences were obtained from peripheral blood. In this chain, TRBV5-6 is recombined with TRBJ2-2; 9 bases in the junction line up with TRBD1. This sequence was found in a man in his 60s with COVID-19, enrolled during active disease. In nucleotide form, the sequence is TGTGCCAGCAGCCCAGCTTTTATAGGACAGGGGTACACCGGGGAGCTGTTTTTT. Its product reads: CASSPAFIGQGYTGELFF.